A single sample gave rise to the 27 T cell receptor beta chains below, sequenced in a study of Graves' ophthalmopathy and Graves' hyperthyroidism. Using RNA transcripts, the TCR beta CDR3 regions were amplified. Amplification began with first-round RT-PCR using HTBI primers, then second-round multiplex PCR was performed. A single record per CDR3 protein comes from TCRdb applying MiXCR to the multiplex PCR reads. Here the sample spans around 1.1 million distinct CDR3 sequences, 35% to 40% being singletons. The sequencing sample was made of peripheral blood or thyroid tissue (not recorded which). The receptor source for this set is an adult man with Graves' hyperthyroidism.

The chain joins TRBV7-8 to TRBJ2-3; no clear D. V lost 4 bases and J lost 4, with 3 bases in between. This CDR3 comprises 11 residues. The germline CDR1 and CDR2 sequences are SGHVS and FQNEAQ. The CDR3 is CASSSADTQYF. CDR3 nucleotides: TGTGCCAGCAGCTCGGCAGATACGCAGTATTTT.

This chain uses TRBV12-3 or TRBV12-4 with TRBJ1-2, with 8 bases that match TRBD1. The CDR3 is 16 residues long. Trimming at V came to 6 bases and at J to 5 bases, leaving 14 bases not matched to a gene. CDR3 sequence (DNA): TGTGCCAGCAGCAAGAACCGGCCGGACAGGGCGTATGGCTACACCTTC. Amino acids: CASSKNRPDRAYGYTF.

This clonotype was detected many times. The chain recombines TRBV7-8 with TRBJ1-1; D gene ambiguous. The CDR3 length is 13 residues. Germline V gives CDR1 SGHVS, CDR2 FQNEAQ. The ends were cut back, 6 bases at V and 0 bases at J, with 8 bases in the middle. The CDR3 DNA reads TGTGCCAGCAGTAAAGAAGTGAACACTGAAGCTTTCTTT. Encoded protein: CASSKEVNTEAFF.

CDR3 bases: TGTGCCAGCAGCCGTGACCCGGGACAGGCCTATGGCTACACCTTC. Translation gives CASSRDPGQAYGYTF. V usage is TRBV7-2 and J usage is TRBJ1-2, with 8 positions matching TRBD1. Germline V gene data show CDR1 as SGHTA and CDR2 as FQGNSA. The trim removed 5 bases at V and 4 bases at J, leaving 9 bases unmatched. The length of the CDR3 is 15 residues.

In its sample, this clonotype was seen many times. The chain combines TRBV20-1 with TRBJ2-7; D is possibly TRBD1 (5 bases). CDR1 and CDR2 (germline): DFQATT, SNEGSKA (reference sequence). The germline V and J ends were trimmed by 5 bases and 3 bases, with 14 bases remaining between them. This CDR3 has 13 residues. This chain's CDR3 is CSAGDRRNYEQYF. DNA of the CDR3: TGCAGTGCTGGTGACAGAAGAAACTACGAGCAGTACTTC.

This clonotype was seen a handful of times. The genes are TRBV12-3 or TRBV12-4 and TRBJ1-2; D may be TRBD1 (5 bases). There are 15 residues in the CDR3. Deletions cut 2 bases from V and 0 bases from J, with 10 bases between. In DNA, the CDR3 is TGTGCCAGCAGTTTAAGCGACAGATCTAACTATGGCTACACCTTC. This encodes CASSLSDRSNYGYTF.

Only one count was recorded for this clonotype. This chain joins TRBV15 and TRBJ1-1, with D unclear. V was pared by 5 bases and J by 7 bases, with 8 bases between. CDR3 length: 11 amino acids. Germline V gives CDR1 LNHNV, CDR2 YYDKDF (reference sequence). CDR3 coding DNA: TGTGCCACCAGCTACCGGAGTGAAGCTTTCTTT. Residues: CATSYRSEAFF.

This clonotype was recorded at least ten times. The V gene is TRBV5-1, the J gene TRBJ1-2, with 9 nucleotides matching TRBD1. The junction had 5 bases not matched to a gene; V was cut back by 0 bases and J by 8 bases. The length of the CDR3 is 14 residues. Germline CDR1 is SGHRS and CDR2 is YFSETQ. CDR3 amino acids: CASSLEQGARGYTF. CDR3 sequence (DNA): TGCGCCAGCAGCTTGGAACAGGGGGCGCGGGGCTACACCTTC. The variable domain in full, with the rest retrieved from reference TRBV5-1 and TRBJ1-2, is KAGVTQTPRYLIKTRGQQVTLSCSPISGHRSVSWYQQTPGQGLQFLFEYFSETQRNKGNFPGRFSGRQFSNSRSEMNVSTLELGDSALYLCASSLEQGARGYTFGSGTRLTVV.

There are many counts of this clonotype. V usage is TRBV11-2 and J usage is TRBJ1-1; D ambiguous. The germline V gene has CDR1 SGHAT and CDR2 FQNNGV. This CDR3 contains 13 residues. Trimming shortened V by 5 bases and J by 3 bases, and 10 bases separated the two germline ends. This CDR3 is CASSKVLYTEAFF. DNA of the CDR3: TGTGCCAGCAGCAAGGTCTTGTACACTGAAGCTTTCTTT.

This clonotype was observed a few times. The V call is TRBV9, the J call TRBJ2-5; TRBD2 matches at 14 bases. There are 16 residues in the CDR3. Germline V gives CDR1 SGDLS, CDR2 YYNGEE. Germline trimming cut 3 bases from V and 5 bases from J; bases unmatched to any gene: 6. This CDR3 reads CASSALGLAGVETQYF. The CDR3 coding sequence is TGTGCCAGCAGCGCCCTGGGACTAGCGGGAGTGGAGACCCAGTACTTC.

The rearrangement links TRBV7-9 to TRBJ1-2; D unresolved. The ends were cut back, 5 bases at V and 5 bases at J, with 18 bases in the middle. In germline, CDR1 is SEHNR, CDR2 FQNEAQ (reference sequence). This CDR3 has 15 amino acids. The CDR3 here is CASSSSGSVAYGYTF. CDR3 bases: TGTGCCAGCAGCAGTAGTGGATCCGTAGCTTATGGCTACACCTTC. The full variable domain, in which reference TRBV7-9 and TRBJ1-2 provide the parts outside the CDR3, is DTGVSQNPRHKITKRGQNVTFRCDPISEHNRLYWYRQTLGQGPEFLTYFQNEAQLEKSRLLSDRFSAERPKGSFSTLEIQRTEQGDSAMYLCASSSSGSVAYGYTFGSGTRLTVV.

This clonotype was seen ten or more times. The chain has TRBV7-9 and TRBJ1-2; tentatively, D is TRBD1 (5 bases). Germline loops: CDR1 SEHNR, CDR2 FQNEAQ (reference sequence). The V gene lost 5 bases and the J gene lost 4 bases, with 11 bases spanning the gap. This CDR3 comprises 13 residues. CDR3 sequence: CASSPSGGYGYTF. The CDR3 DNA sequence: TGTGCCAGCAGCCCGAGCGGGGGCTATGGCTACACCTTC.

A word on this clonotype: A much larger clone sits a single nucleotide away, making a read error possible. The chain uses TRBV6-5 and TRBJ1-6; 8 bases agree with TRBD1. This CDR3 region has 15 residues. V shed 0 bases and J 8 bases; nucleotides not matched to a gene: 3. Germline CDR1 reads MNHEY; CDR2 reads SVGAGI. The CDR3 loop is CASSYSRGPHSPLHF. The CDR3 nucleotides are TGTGCCAGCAGTTACTCCAGGGGGCCTCATTCACCCCTCCACTTT.

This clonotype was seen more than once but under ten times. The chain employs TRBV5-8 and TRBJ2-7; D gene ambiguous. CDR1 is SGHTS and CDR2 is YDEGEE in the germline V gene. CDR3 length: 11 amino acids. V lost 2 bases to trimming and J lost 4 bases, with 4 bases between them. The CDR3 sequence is CASSFPYEQYF. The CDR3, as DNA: TGTGCCAGCAGCTTCCCTTACGAGCAGTACTTC. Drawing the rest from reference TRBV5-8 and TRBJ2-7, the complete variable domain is EAGVTQSPTHLIKTRGQQATLRCSPISGHTSVYWYQQALGLGLQFLLWYDEGEERNRGNFPPRFSGRQFPNYSSELNVNALELEDSALYLCASSFPYEQYFGPGTRLTVT.

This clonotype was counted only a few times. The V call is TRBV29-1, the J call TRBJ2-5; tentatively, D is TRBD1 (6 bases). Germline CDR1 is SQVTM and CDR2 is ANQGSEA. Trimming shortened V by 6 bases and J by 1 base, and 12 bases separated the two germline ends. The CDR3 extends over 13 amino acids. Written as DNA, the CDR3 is TGCAGCGTCCCCATAGGGGGCCAAGAGACCCAGTACTTC. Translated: CSVPIGGQETQYF.

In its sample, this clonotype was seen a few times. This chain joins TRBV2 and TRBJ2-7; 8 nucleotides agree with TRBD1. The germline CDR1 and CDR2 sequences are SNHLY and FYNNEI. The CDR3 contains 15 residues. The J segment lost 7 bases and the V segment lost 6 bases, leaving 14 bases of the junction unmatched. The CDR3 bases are TGTGCCAGCAGCGACTCAGGGGGCAGGGCGGGGGAGCAGTACTTC. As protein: CASSDSGGRAGEQYF.

The CDR3 region is CASSALGDRGRYEQYF. The CDR3 DNA reads TGTGCCAGCAGCGCTTTGGGGGACAGGGGGAGGTACGAGCAGTACTTC. V is TRBV11-2 and J is TRBJ2-7; 11 nucleotides line up with TRBD1. CDR3 length: 16 amino acids. Trimming removed 5 bases from V and 4 bases from J; junction bases left unmatched: 10. The V gene's germline CDR1 is SGHAT and CDR2 FQNNGV. Full variable domain (outside the CDR3, taken from reference TRBV11-2 and TRBJ2-7): EAGVAQSPRYKIIEKRQSVAFWCNPISGHATLYWYQQILGQGPKLLIQFQNNGVVDDSQLPKDRFSAERLKGVDSTLKIQPAKLEDSAVYLCASSALGDRGRYEQYFGPGTRLTVT.

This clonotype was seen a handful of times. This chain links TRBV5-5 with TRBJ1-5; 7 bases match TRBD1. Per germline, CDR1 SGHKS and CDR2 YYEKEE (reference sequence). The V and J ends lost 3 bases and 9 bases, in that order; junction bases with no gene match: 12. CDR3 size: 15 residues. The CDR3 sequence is CASSSRDSPKLPQHF. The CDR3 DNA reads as TGTGCCAGCAGCTCAAGGGACAGCCCAAAGCTGCCCCAGCATTTT.

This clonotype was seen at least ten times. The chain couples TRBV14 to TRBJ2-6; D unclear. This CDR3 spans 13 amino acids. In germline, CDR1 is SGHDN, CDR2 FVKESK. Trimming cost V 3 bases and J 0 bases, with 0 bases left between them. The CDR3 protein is CASSHSGANVLTF. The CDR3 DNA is TGTGCCAGCAGCCACTCTGGGGCCAACGTCCTGACTTTC.

Here the CDR3 reads CASSRGTSGYTF. The CDR3 DNA sequence: TGTGCCAGCAGTCGCGGGACTAGCGGCTACACCTTC. The J gene is TRBJ1-2, the V gene TRBV12-3 or TRBV12-4; tentative D call: TRBD1 (5 bases). CDR3 length: 12 amino acids. With 5 bases removed from V and 8 bases from J, the gap between germline ends came to 12 bases.

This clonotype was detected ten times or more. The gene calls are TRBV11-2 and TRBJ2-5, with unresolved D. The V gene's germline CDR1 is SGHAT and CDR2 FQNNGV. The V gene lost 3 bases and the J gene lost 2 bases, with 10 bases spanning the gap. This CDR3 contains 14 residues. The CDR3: CASSLYKFQETQYF. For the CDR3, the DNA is TGTGCCAGCAGCTTGTACAAGTTTCAAGAGACCCAGTACTTC.

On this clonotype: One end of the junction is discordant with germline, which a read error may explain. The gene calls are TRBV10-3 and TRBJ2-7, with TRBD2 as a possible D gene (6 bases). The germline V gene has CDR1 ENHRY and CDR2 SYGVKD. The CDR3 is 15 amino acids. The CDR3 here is CASSYAASATYEQYF. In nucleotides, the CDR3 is TGTGCCAGCAGTTACGCCGCTAGCGCTACCTACGAGCAGTACTTC.

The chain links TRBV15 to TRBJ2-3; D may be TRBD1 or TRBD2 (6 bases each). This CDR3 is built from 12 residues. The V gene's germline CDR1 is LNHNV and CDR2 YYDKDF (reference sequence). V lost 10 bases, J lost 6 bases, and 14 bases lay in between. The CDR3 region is CAIGGWGDTQYF. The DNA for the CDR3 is TGTGCCATCGGGGGCTGGGGGGATACGCAGTATTTT.

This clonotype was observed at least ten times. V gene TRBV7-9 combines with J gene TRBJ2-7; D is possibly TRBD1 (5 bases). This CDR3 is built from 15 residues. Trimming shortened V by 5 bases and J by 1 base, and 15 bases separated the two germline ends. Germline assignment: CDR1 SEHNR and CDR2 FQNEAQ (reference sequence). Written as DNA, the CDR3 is TGTGCCAGCAGCCACCCCTCCCACAGGTCCTACGAGCAGTACTTC. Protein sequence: CASSHPSHRSYEQYF. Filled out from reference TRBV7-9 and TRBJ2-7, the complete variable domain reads DTGVSQNPRHKITKRGQNVTFRCDPISEHNRLYWYRQTLGQGPEFLTYFQNEAQLEKSRLLSDRFSAERPKGSFSTLEIQRTEQGDSAMYLCASSHPSHRSYEQYFGPGTRLTVT.

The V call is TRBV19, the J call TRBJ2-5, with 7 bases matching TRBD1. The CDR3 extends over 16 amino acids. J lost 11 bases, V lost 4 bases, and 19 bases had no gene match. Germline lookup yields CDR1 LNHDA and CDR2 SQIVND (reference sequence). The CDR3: CASSRMVSTGLTEQYF. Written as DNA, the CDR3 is TGTGCCAGTAGTAGGATGGTGTCGACAGGGTTAACGGAGCAGTACTTC.

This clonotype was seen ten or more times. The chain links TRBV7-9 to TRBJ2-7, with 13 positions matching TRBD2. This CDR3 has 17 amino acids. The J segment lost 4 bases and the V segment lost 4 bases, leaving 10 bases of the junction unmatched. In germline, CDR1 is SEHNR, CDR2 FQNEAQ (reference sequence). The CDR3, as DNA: TGTGCCAGCAGCTCCGGGACTAGCGGGAATTCTTGGTACGAGCAGTACTTC. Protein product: CASSSGTSGNSWYEQYF.

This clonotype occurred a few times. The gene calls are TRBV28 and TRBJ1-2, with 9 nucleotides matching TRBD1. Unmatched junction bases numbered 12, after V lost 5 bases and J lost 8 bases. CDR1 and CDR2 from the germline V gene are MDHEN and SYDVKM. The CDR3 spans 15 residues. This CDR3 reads CASSTPGQGRRGYTF. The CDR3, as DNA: TGTGCCAGCAGTACACCGGGACAGGGAAGGAGGGGCTACACCTTC.